One sample yielded the 19 T cell receptor beta chains listed below, sequenced in a study of blood T cell repertoires in COVID-19. The table came from immunoSEQ multiplex PCR; TCRdb's copy has only in-frame clones and leaves some out. The profile shows over 55,000 clones, 77% of them singletons. The sequencing sample was made of peripheral blood. These receptors originate from a human donor in a cohort sampled during active COVID-19.

The chain couples TRBV18 to TRBJ2-7; D remains ambiguous. Trimming took 4 bases from V and 6 from J, leaving 10 bases between them. The V gene's germline CDR1 is KGHSH and CDR2 LQKENI. This CDR3 comprises 12 residues. The CDR3 DNA sequence: TGTGCCAGCTCACTTTATAGTGGCGAGCAGTACTTC. Translated: CASSLYSGEQYF.

The gene calls are TRBV9 and TRBJ2-2; a possible D gene is TRBD2 (5 bases). Germline CDR1 is SGDLS and CDR2 is YYNGEE. V lost 4 bases to trimming and J lost 0 bases, with 13 bases between them. The CDR3 runs 16 residues. CDR3: CASSSPSGSNTGELFF. CDR3 bases: TGTGCCAGCAGCTCGCCCAGCGGATCGAACACCGGGGAGCTGTTTTTT. Variable domain in full (rest from reference TRBV9 and TRBJ2-2): DSGVTQTPKHLITATGQRVTLRCSPRSGDLSVYWYQQSLDQGLQFLIQYYNGEERAKGNILERFSAQQFPDLHSELNLSSLELGDSALYFCASSSPSGSNTGELFFGEGSRLTVL.

V gene TRBV4-2 combines with J gene TRBJ2-7, with 9 bases matching TRBD1. J gave up 5 bases and V 3 bases, and 8 bases lay outside the gene matches. The CDR3 spans 15 residues. The germline gives CDR1 LGHNA, CDR2 YNFKEQ. DNA of the CDR3: TGTGCCAGCAGCCACATACAGGGGGCGGCCGACGAGCAGTACTTC. Translating it yields CASSHIQGAADEQYF.

The chain employs TRBV6-6 and TRBJ1-1; maybe TRBD1 (5 bases). The CDR3 length is 12 residues. CDR1 is MNHNY and CDR2 is SVGAGI in the germline V gene (reference sequence). Trimming took 11 bases from V and 0 from J, leaving 10 bases between them. CDR3 sequence: CASHRMNTEAFF. CDR3 DNA sequence: TGTGCCTCCCACAGGATGAACACTGAAGCTTTCTTT.

The V call is TRBV6-6, the J call TRBJ2-2, with D possibly TRBD1 on 6 matching bases. Trimming removed 10 bases at V and 3 bases at J, with 12 bases between. Germline V gives CDR1 MNHNY, CDR2 SVGAGI (reference sequence). The CDR3 contains 13 residues. CDR3 residues: CATSQGYTGELFF. DNA of the CDR3: TGTGCCACCTCCCAGGGGTACACCGGGGAGCTGTTTTTT.

The chain joins TRBV10-2 to TRBJ1-2; TRBD1 matches 7 bases. This CDR3 contains 14 residues. J gave up 2 bases and V 6 bases, and 6 bases lay outside the gene matches. Germline CDR1 reads WSHSY; CDR2 reads SAAADI. The CDR3 bases are TGCGCCAGCAGAGGGCAGGGGGTGAACTATGGCTACACCTTC. It is translated as CASRGQGVNYGYTF.

The V and J genes are TRBV7-2 and TRBJ1-5; D remains ambiguous. CDR1 is SGHTA and CDR2 is FQGNSA in the germline V gene. V lost 1 base and J lost 10, with 8 bases in between. The CDR3 contains 12 residues. CDR3 DNA sequence: TGTGCCAGCAGCTTAGGCGGCGGCCCCCAGCATTTT. Translation: CASSLGGGPQHF.

The chain couples TRBV14 to TRBJ1-1; unclear D gene. Germline values: CDR1 SGHDN, CDR2 FVKESK. This CDR3 has 15 residues. V was trimmed by 0 bases and J by 4 bases, leaving 12 bases between them. As DNA, the CDR3 is TGTGCCAGCAGCCAAGATCGACGACTTCTCACTGAAGCTTTCTTT. The encoded protein is CASSQDRRLLTEAFF.

V is TRBV13 and J is TRBJ1-3; the D is unclear. This CDR3 has 12 residues. The V end lost 5 bases, the J end lost 4 bases, and 6 bases lay between the germline ends. Germline assignment: CDR1 PRHDT and CDR2 FYEKMQ (reference sequence). The CDR3, as DNA: TGTGCCAGCAGCGGCACCGGAAACACCATATATTTT. Encoded protein: CASSGTGNTIYF.

This clone has more than one count but fewer than ten. This rearrangement joins TRBV5-1 to TRBJ2-2; 9 bases are shared with TRBD2. J gave up 0 bases and V 1 base, and 10 bases lay outside the gene matches. Germline V CDR1 and CDR2: SGHRS, YFSETQ. This CDR3 has 19 amino acids. CDR3 DNA: TGCGCCAGCAGCTTGTTGTATCGAGCGGGGGGCTCGAACACCGGGGAGCTGTTTTTT. The encoded protein is CASSLLYRAGGSNTGELFF.

This clone came up a few times. V and J are TRBV28 and TRBJ2-1; 10 positions match TRBD2. CDR3 length: 15 residues. Trimming at V came to 5 bases and at J to 4 bases, leaving 5 bases not matched to a gene. Germline V gene sequence: CDR1 MDHEN, CDR2 SYDVKM. DNA for the CDR3: TGTGCCAGCAGTCCCGGGACTAGCGAATACAATGAGCAGTTCTTC. Translating gives CASSPGTSEYNEQFF.

The chain is built from TRBV25-1 and TRBJ1-1; 8 bases agree with TRBD1. This CDR3 region has 13 residues. V shed 4 bases and J 7 bases; nucleotides not matched to a gene: 5. Germline V lookup: CDR1 MGHDK, CDR2 SYGVNS. The CDR3 DNA reads as TGTGCCAGCAGTGCCGGACAGGGACTTGAAGCTTTCTTT. This encodes CASSAGQGLEAFF.

The chain links TRBV5-1 to TRBJ2-1; TRBD2 matches 10 bases. Per germline, CDR1 SGHRS and CDR2 YFSETQ. The CDR3 consists of 15 residues. V was pared by 4 bases and J by 7 bases, with 8 bases of the junction left unmatched. For the CDR3, the DNA is TGCGCCAGCAGCCTCGGTCTAGCGGGAGCAAATGAGCAGTTCTTC. The encoded protein is CASSLGLAGANEQFF.

This clone was recorded a few times. This chain uses TRBV6-5 with TRBJ2-1, with D possibly TRBD1 on 6 matching bases. The germline CDR1 and CDR2 sequences are MNHEY and SVGAGI. This CDR3 is built from 14 residues. Trimming left V 5 bases short and J 3 bases short, with 11 bases between. The CDR3 nucleotides are TGTGCCAGCAGTACAGGGAAAAACTACAATGAGCAGTTCTTC. This sequence encodes CASSTGKNYNEQFF.

This chain links TRBV15 with TRBJ2-5; possible D gene TRBD1, 6 bases. V lost 0 bases and J lost 8, with 13 bases in between. CDR1 is LNHNV and CDR2 is YYDKDF in the germline V gene (reference sequence). There are 14 residues in the CDR3. CDR3 sequence reads: CATSRERHRETQYF. The CDR3 nucleotides read TGTGCCACCAGCAGAGAGCGGCACAGGGAAACCCAGTACTTC.

The rearrangement joins TRBV5-5 to TRBJ1-1; D remains ambiguous. Germline V gene sequence: CDR1 SGHKS, CDR2 YYEKEE (reference sequence). The CDR3 is made up of 15 amino acids. Trimming took 4 bases from V and 3 from J, leaving 16 bases between them. The CDR3 bases are TGTGCCAGCAGCCCCGCGGGAGGTAAGGACACTGAAGCTTTCTTT. This translates into CASSPAGGKDTEAFF.

The J gene is TRBJ1-1, the V gene TRBV7-3; no clear D gene. The CDR3 sequence is 13 residues long. Trimming shortened V by 3 bases and J by 4 bases, and 9 bases separated the two germline ends. Germline CDR1 is SGHTA and CDR2 is FQGTGA. In DNA, the CDR3 is TGTGCCAGCAGCTTGGTTTACGGCACTGAAGCTTTCTTT. This codes for CASSLVYGTEAFF.

The rearrangement joins TRBV21-1 to TRBJ2-2; the table's D call, TRBD1, was not checked against the DNA. TRBV21-1 is flagged as a pseudogene. The CDR3 spans 18 residues. The CDR3 sequence: CASSNQGPDSANTGELFF. The CDR3 coding sequence is TGTGCCAGCAGCAATCAGGGCCCTGACAGCGCGAACACCGGGGAGCTGTTTTTT.

This clone was detected only a few times. The rearrangement links TRBV4-1 to TRBJ2-2; the match to TRBD1 covers 7 bases. The CDR3 loop spans 13 amino acids. The germline gives CDR1 MGHRA, CDR2 YSYEKL. The junction had 2 bases not matched to a gene; V was cut back by 5 bases and J by 5 bases. Here the CDR3 DNA reads TGCGCCAGCAGCAAACAGGGGACCGGGGAGCTGTTTTTT. This gives the protein CASSKQGTGELFF.